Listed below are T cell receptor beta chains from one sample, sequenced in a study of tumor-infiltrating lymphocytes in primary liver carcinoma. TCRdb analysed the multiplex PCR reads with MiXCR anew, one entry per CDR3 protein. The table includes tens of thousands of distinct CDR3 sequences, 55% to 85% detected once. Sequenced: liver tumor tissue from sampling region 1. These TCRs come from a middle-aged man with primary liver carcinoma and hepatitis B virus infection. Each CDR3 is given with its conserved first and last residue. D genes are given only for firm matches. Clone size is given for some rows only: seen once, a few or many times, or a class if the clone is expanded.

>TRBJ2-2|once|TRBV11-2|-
TGTGCCAGCAGCCTAGATCGATGGGGAGAGCGCCCGAACACCGGGGAGCTGTTTTTT
CASSLDRWGERPNTGELFF
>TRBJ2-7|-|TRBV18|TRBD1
TGTGCCAGCTCACCACCGGGACAGGGAGGCCACGAGCAGTACTTC
CASSPPGQGGHEQYF
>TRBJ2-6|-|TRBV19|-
TGTGCCAGTACCAACAGGGTCTCTGGGGCCAACGTCTTGTCTTTC
CASTNRVSGANVLSF
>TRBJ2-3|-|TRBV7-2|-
TGTGCCAGCAGCTTAGTAACTGGCGCTAGCACAGATACGCAGTATTTT
CASSLVTGASTDTQYF
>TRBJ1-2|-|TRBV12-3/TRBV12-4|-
TGTGCCAGCAGTTTAACATGGGAGGAGGATGGCTACACCTTC
CASSLTWEEDGYTF
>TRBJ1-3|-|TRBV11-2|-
TGTGCCAGCGGCCACCGGGTTCGCTCCGACAGAGGGCCTGGAAACACCATATATTTT
CASGHRVRSDRGPGNTIYF
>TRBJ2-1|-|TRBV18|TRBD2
TGTGCCAGCTCACCGACTAGCGGGCGGATGGTTGACCAGTTCTTC
CASSPTSGRMVDQFF
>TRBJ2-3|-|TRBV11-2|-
TGTGCGGAAGGGGCACGGGAGCCCGCAGATATGCAGTATTTT
CAEGAREPADMQYF
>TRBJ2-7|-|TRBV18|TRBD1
TGTGCCAGCTCACCACCGGGGACAGTAGGCCCCTACGAGCAGTACTTC
CASSPPGTVGPYEQYF
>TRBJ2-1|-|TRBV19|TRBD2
TGTGTCGTGGGGGCTAGCGGGTACAATGAGCAGTTCTTC
CVVGASGYNEQFF
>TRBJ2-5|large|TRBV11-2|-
TGTGCCAGCAGCGACCTGACAGGAGCGGGAGAGACCCAGTACTTC
CASSDLTGAGETQYF
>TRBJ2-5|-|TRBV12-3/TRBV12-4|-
TGTGCCAGCAGTTTATGGGTCCAAGAGACTCAGTACTTC
CASSLWVQETQYF
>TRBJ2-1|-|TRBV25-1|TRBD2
TGTGCCAGCTGTATCAGCGGGGACTGGAATGAGCAGTTCTTC
CASCISGDWNEQFF
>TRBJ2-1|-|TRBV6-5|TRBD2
TGTGCCAGCAGTCCCGGGACTAGCGGGAGGGCCGCCTATAATGAGCAGTTCTTC
CASSPGTSGRAAYNEQFF
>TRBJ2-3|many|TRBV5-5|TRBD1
TGTGCCAGCAGCTTGCATGACAGGGAGGATACGCAGTATTTT
CASSLHDREDTQYF
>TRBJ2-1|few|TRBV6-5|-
TGTGGCAGCAGTTACGTGGGGAATGAGCAGTTCTTC
CGSSYVGNEQFF
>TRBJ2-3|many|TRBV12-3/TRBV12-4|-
TGTGCCAGCAGTTTATCCGGGACACCATACGAGCAGTATTTT
CASSLSGTPYEQYF
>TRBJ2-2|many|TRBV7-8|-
TGTGCCAGCAGCATCTCCCTCAGGAGCCGGGACCTACCGAACACCGGGGAGCTGTTTTTT
CASSISLRSRDLPNTGELFF
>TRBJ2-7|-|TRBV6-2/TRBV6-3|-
TGTACCAGCCAAGATCTCTACGAGCAGTACTTC
CTSQDLYEQYF
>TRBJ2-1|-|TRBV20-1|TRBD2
TGCAGTGCTAGAGATATAAGAGCGGGAGGCCTAAATGATCAGATCTTC
CSARDIRAGGLNDQIF
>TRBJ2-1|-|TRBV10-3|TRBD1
TGTGCCATCAACAGAAGATTTCATCCGGGACAGGGATTATACAATGAGCAGTTCTTC
CAINRRFHPGQGLYNEQFF
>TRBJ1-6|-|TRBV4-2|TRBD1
TGTGTCAGCAGCCGCGACAGGGACGACCGCTCACCCCTCCACTTT
CVSSRDRDDRSPLHF
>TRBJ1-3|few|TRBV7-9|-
TGTGCCAGCGGACCCTCAGCTGGGAACACCATATATTTT
CASGPSAGNTIYF